The 11 T cell receptor beta chains given below trace back to one sample, sequenced in a study of blood T cell repertoires in COVID-19. Repertoires were generated with immunoSEQ multiplex PCR, while TCRdb's copy carries only in-frame clones and drops some. This repertoire shows tens of thousands of clones, roughly nine tenths found once; its top ten account for roughly 5%. Sequences were obtained from peripheral blood. The receptors derive from a man aged 60 to 69 with COVID-19, enrolled during active disease.

This chain joins TRBV9 and TRBJ2-1; D is perhaps TRBD2 (6 bases). Trimming removed 4 bases from V and 5 bases from J, with 13 bases in between. This CDR3 comprises 14 residues. The germline V gene encodes CDR1 SGDLS and CDR2 YYNGEE. CDR3 in DNA: TGTGCCAGCAGCCCCCCGCCGGGGGACAATGAGCAGTTCTTC. Translation: CASSPPPGDNEQFF.

V usage is TRBV7-7 and J usage is TRBJ2-6; TRBD1 matches at 8 bases. Germline trimming cut 8 bases from V and 3 bases from J; bases unmatched to any gene: 12. The CDR3 is 17 residues long. Germline V gene lookup returns CDR1 SSHAT and CDR2 FNYEAQ (reference sequence). Here the CDR3 DNA reads TGTGCCAGCTCCTCCGGGACAGGAGGATTTGGGGCCAACGTCCTGACTTTC. Its protein product is CASSSGTGGFGANVLTF.

V usage is TRBV7-3 and J usage is TRBJ1-3; maybe TRBD1 (5 bases). The CDR3 extends over 17 amino acids. From germline, CDR1 is SGHTA and CDR2 FQGTGA. V was pared by 5 bases and J by 1 base, with 18 bases between. CDR3 DNA: TGTGCCAGCAGCCCTAACGGGGGGGAGACTTCTGGAAACACCATATATTTT. Translation gives CASSPNGGETSGNTIYF.

This chain uses TRBV5-1 with TRBJ2-7; D is unclear. The length of the CDR3 is 14 residues. CDR1 SGHRS and CDR2 YFSETQ come from the germline V gene. V shed 2 bases and J shed 5 bases, with 14 bases lying between them. The CDR3 sequence is CASSFSSEENEQYF. In DNA form, the CDR3 reads TGCGCCAGCAGCTTTTCTTCCGAGGAGAACGAGCAGTACTTC. The full variable domain, its missing parts supplied by reference TRBV5-1 and TRBJ2-7, is KAGVTQTPRYLIKTRGQQVTLSCSPISGHRSVSWYQQTPGQGLQFLFEYFSETQRNKGNFPGRFSGRQFSNSRSEMNVSTLELGDSALYLCASSFSSEENEQYFGPGTRLTVT.

This chain joins TRBV28 and TRBJ1-5; 9 bases agree with TRBD1. In germline, CDR1 is MDHEN, CDR2 SYDVKM. The CDR3 loop spans 16 amino acids. With 7 bases clipped from V and 0 bases from J, the junction kept 7 bases outside the gene matches. The CDR3 nucleotides are TGTGCCAGCATCCAACAGGGGGCTTATAGCAATCAGCCCCAGCATTTT. This gives the protein CASIQQGAYSNQPQHF.

The chain combines TRBV5-4 with TRBJ2-7, with D maybe TRBD1 (6 bases). V lost 3 bases, J lost 2 bases, and 18 bases lay in between. Germline values: CDR1 SGHNT, CDR2 YYREEE (reference sequence). This CDR3 comprises 16 residues. The CDR3 loop reads CASSSGKRDTAYEQYF. Written as DNA, the CDR3 is TGTGCCAGCAGCTCTGGGAAAAGGGACACCGCCTACGAGCAGTACTTC.

CDR3 DNA: TGTGCCAGTAGTGAGAGGGAACAGGGTACGGCTCAGCCCCAGCATTTT. Protein product: CASSEREQGTAQPQHF. The V gene is TRBV19, the J gene TRBJ1-5; D might be TRBD1 (6 bases). Trimming removed 5 bases at V and 6 bases at J, with 20 bases between. This CDR3 contains 16 residues. CDR1 is LNHDA, CDR2 SQIVND, per germline (reference sequence).

As DNA, the CDR3 is TGCGCCAGCAGCCCGGAGGGCGATGAGCAGTTCTTC. Its protein is CASSPEGDEQFF. J is TRBJ2-1 and V is TRBV5-1, with D possibly TRBD2 on 6 matching bases. Between the trimmed V and J ends, which lost 4 bases and 8 bases, there was a span of 10 bases. CDR1 SGHRS and CDR2 YFSETQ come from the germline V gene. The CDR3 totals 12 residues.

The chain couples TRBV3-1 (or the pseudogene TRBV3-2) to TRBJ2-3, with D maybe TRBD2 (5 bases). The CDR3 has 15 residues. The V end lost 2 bases, the J end lost 0 bases, and 9 bases lay between the germline ends. Germline-derived CDR1 and CDR2 are LGHDT and YNNKEL (reference sequence). CDR3 DNA sequence: TGTGCCAGCAGCCAACCGGGAACTAGCACAGATACGCAGTATTTT. Protein: CASSQPGTSTDTQYF.

This chain's CDR3 is CASSLLTGENTEAFF. In nucleotides, the CDR3 is TGCGCCAGCAGCTTGTTGACAGGCGAGAACACTGAAGCTTTCTTT. V usage is TRBV5-1 and J usage is TRBJ1-1, with D perhaps TRBD1 (6 bases). This CDR3 comprises 15 residues. Germline CDR1 and CDR2: SGHRS and YFSETQ. V was shortened by 1 base and J by 1 base, with 11 bases between the two germline ends.

The J gene is TRBJ2-7, the V gene TRBV5-4, with D perhaps TRBD2 (5 bases). Trimming left V 4 bases short and J 5 bases short, with 19 bases between. Germline CDR1 is SGHNT and CDR2 is YYREEE (reference sequence). The CDR3 totals 15 residues. CDR3 region: CASSTPTNRFDEQYF. The CDR3 region has the DNA TGTGCCAGCAGCACTCCGACTAATCGTTTCGACGAGCAGTACTTC.